Following are 26 T cell receptor beta chains from one sample sequenced in a study of blood T cell repertoires in COVID-19. Data came from immunoSEQ multiplex PCR; TCRdb stores just in-frame clones and leaves some out. The sample includes about 350,000 clones, about 90% of them seen just once. The source material was PBMCs or T cells enriched from blood (not recorded which). All receptors derive from a woman in her thirties who had been exposed to COVID-19.

The chain is built from TRBV5-1 and TRBJ1-5; D uncertain. The germline gives CDR1 SGHRS, CDR2 YFSETQ. Trimming cost V 4 bases and J 7 bases, with 15 bases left between them. CDR3 length: 14 amino acids. The chain's CDR3 is CASSPRESGQPQHF. The CDR3 nucleotides are TGCGCCAGCAGCCCGAGGGAGTCGGGGCAGCCCCAGCATTTT.

The chain combines TRBV7-9 with TRBJ1-1; D remains unclear. Deletions cut 1 base from V and 8 bases from J, with 17 bases between. The CDR3 spans 15 residues. Germline V gene lookup returns CDR1 SEHNR and CDR2 FQNEAQ (reference sequence). CDR3 bases: TGTGCCAGCAGCTTAGTGTCGGAGGGTCGTTCAGAAGCTTTCTTT. Protein sequence: CASSLVSEGRSEAFF.

The chain joins TRBV18 to TRBJ1-6; 8 nucleotides line up with TRBD1. The trim removed 0 bases at V and 12 bases at J, leaving 4 bases unmatched. CDR1 and CDR2 (germline): KGHSH, LQKENI. The CDR3 contains 14 residues. The CDR3 sequence: CASSPPDREGPLHF. DNA for the CDR3: TGTGCCAGCTCACCACCGGACAGGGAAGGACCCCTCCACTTT.

The CDR3 protein is CASSEGQGASRADTQYF. As DNA, the CDR3 is TGCGCCAGCAGTGAGGGACAGGGGGCGTCAAGAGCAGATACGCAGTATTTT. This chain links TRBV10-1 with TRBJ2-3; 11 bases fit TRBD1. With 2 bases clipped from V and 4 bases from J, the junction kept 8 bases outside the gene matches. The germline CDR1 and CDR2 sequences are WNHNN and SYGVQD (reference sequence). The CDR3 totals 17 residues.

The chain links TRBV21-1 to TRBJ2-7; TRBD1 is the table's D call, not checked against the DNA. TRBV21-1 is listed as a pseudogene. This CDR3 contains 16 residues. CDR3 region: CASSGRPGTGSYEQYF. For the CDR3, the DNA is TGTGCCAGCAGCGGACGACCCGGGACAGGATCCTACGAGCAGTACTTC.

The rearrangement joins TRBV19 to TRBJ2-3; 11 bases line up with TRBD2. J was trimmed by 4 bases and V by 4 bases; bases with no gene match: 10. From germline, CDR1 is LNHDA and CDR2 SQIVND (reference sequence). This CDR3 has 17 amino acids. For the CDR3, the DNA is TGTGCCAGTAGTAAGGGCTTGACTAGCGGGGTCGCAGATACGCAGTATTTT. This translates into CASSKGLTSGVADTQYF.

This CDR3 reads CASRAQLGNTIYF. CDR3 nucleotides: TGTGCCAGCAGAGCCCAATTAGGAAACACCATATATTTT. This chain connects TRBV27 to TRBJ1-3; D is undetermined. V was pared by 6 bases and J by 4 bases, with 10 bases between. The CDR3 extends over 13 amino acids. Looked up from germline, CDR1 is MNHEY and CDR2 is SMNVEV (reference sequence).

J is TRBJ2-7 and V is TRBV7-2, with TRBD2 matching 11 bases. Unmatched junction bases numbered 6, after V lost 4 bases and J lost 1 base. This CDR3 region has 16 residues. The V gene's germline CDR1 is SGHTA and CDR2 FQGNSA. CDR3 bases: TGTGCCAGCAGCTCACTAGCGGGAGTAGGTTCCTACGAGCAGTACTTC. This codes for CASSSLAGVGSYEQYF.

The CDR3 DNA sequence: TGTGCCAGCAGCCTAGCCCAGTACAGGGCGACCTACGAGCAGTACTTC. This encodes CASSLAQYRATYEQYF. This sequence joins TRBV11-2 and TRBJ2-7; possibly TRBD1 for D (6 bases). The CDR3 contains 16 residues. Trimming left V 5 bases short and J 2 bases short, with 19 bases between. CDR1 and CDR2 (germline): SGHAT, FQNNGV.

The CDR3 protein is CASSQKSLSNQPQHF. In nucleotides, the CDR3 is TGTGCCAGCAGCCAAAAAAGCCTTAGCAATCAGCCCCAGCATTTT. This chain links TRBV28 with TRBJ1-5; no firm D call. CDR3 length equals 15 residues. Trimming cost V 6 bases and J 0 bases, with 12 bases left between them. CDR1 MDHEN and CDR2 SYDVKM come from the germline V gene.

Points on this clone: Other DNA variants within this sample encode the same CDR3. This chain joins TRBV9 and TRBJ2-7; D ambiguous. Germline-derived CDR1 and CDR2 are SGDLS and YYNGEE. The CDR3 contains 14 residues. The V gene lost 0 bases and the J gene lost 0 bases, with 7 bases spanning the gap. CDR3 bases: TGTGCCAGCAGCGTAGATCCGGGCTCCTACGAGCAGTACTTC. It is translated as CASSVDPGSYEQYF.

The V call is TRBV4-2, the J call TRBJ2-7; TRBD2 agrees at 10 bases. CDR1 and CDR2 (germline): LGHNA, YNFKEQ. Trimming took 1 base from V and 3 from J; bases not matched to a gene: 12. This CDR3 spans 18 amino acids. DNA for the CDR3: TGTGCCAGCAGCCAAGCTGAGCTAGCGGGAGACTCTTTCTACGAGCAGTACTTC. Its translation: CASSQAELAGDSFYEQYF.

V and J are TRBV18 and TRBJ1-1; D not resolved. The germline V and J ends were trimmed by 2 bases and 2 bases, with 9 bases remaining between them. CDR3 size: 14 residues. Germline V gene lookup returns CDR1 KGHSH and CDR2 LQKENI. The CDR3 DNA follows: TGTGCCAGCTCACCAGGTGCAGGAAACACTGAAGCTTTCTTT. Protein sequence: CASSPGAGNTEAFF.

The chain has TRBV28 and TRBJ1-1; D remains ambiguous. Germline CDR1 is MDHEN and CDR2 is SYDVKM. This CDR3 contains 15 residues. V was cut by 7 bases and J by 1 base, with 16 bases left in between. The CDR3 here is CASNSYFGGNTEAFF. The CDR3 coding sequence is TGTGCCAGCAATTCTTACTTCGGAGGGAACACTGAAGCTTTCTTT.

This rearrangement joins TRBV3-1 (or the pseudogene TRBV3-2) to TRBJ1-5; D gene unclear. V lost 0 bases and J 0 bases, leaving 3 bases between the germline ends. CDR3 length: 14 residues. Germline CDR1 reads LGHDT; CDR2 reads YNNKEL (reference sequence). This CDR3 is CASSQEHSNQPQHF. Written as DNA, the CDR3 is TGTGCCAGCAGCCAAGAACATAGCAATCAGCCCCAGCATTTT.

The J gene is TRBJ1-4, the V gene TRBV9; no definite D call. Trimming pared 0 bases from V and 3 bases from J, leaving 6 bases between. Germline CDR1 SGDLS, CDR2 YYNGEE. There are 14 residues in the CDR3. This CDR3 reads CASSVAGSNEKLFF. CDR3 nucleotides: TGTGCCAGCAGCGTAGCGGGGTCTAATGAAAAACTGTTTTTT.

The chain is built from TRBV7-3 and TRBJ1-2, with a tentative D call TRBD1 (5 bases). The CDR3 loop spans 16 amino acids. With 0 bases removed from V and 1 base from J, the gap between germline ends came to 12 bases. Per germline, CDR1 SGHTA and CDR2 FQGTGA. In DNA form, the CDR3 reads TGTGCCAGCAGCTTAACGGGGGGAATCCATAACTATGGCTACACCTTC. Translation gives CASSLTGGIHNYGYTF.

The chain combines TRBV6-5 with TRBJ1-4; D possibly corresponds to TRBD1 (6 bases). Germline V lookup: CDR1 MNHEY, CDR2 SVGAGI. The V and J ends lost 3 bases and 8 bases respectively, with 13 bases between them. The CDR3 extends over 14 amino acids. CDR3 nucleotides: TGTGCCAGCAGTTATACAGGGTATGGGGAAAAACTGTTTTTT. Protein: CASSYTGYGEKLFF.

This clone was observed a single time. The chain joins TRBV18 to TRBJ2-5, with D possibly TRBD2 on 6 matching bases. The CDR3 totals 15 residues. V lost 3 bases and J lost 1, with 12 bases in between. Per germline, CDR1 KGHSH and CDR2 LQKENI. The CDR3 sequence is CASSPQRATQETQYF. The CDR3 DNA reads TGTGCCAGCTCACCCCAGCGGGCGACCCAAGAGACCCAGTACTTC.

This chain uses TRBV19 with TRBJ2-2; no firm D call. Germline-derived CDR1 and CDR2 are LNHDA and SQIVND (reference sequence). The CDR3 is 13 residues long. V gave up 6 bases and J gave up 3 bases, with 8 bases separating them. CDR3 amino acids: CASRSTYTGELFF. The DNA of the CDR3 is TGTGCCAGTAGATCTACTTACACCGGGGAGCTGTTTTTT.

The V and J genes are TRBV7-9 and TRBJ1-3; no definite D call. The germline V gene has CDR1 SEHNR and CDR2 FQNEAQ (reference sequence). The V end was cut by 5 bases, the J end by 2 bases, with 7 bases between. The CDR3 is made up of 13 amino acids. The CDR3 reads CASSPTAGNTIYF. CDR3 nucleotide sequence: TGTGCCAGCAGCCCCACAGCTGGAAACACCATATATTTT.

The chain recombines TRBV7-8 with TRBJ2-7, with D maybe TRBD2 (6 bases). Germline V CDR1 and CDR2: SGHVS, FQNEAQ. This CDR3 spans 14 amino acids. Trimming stripped 0 bases from V and 3 bases from J, with 9 bases between. DNA of the CDR3: TGTGCCAGCAGCTTAGCGCGGGGAGACTACGAGCAGTACTTC. Protein product: CASSLARGDYEQYF.

CDR3 nucleotide sequence: TGCGCCAGCAGCCTCCAGGGGGGCTATCCTAGCACAGATACGCAGTATTTT. Its protein product is CASSLQGGYPSTDTQYF. The chain combines TRBV5-1 with TRBJ2-3, with D possibly being TRBD1 (7 bases). This CDR3 is 17 amino acids long. V was trimmed by 4 bases and J by 0 bases, leaving 18 bases between them. Germline V gives CDR1 SGHRS, CDR2 YFSETQ.

The CDR3 is CASAIKGWAQETQYF. The DNA of the CDR3 is TGTGCCAGCGCCATAAAGGGGTGGGCCCAAGAGACCCAGTACTTC. This chain links TRBV9 with TRBJ2-5, with D maybe TRBD1 (5 bases). CDR3 length: 15 residues. The germline gives CDR1 SGDLS, CDR2 YYNGEE. The V and J ends lost 7 bases and 1 base respectively, with 17 bases between them. Full variable domain (missing parts from reference TRBV9 and TRBJ2-5): DSGVTQTPKHLITATGQRVTLRCSPRSGDLSVYWYQQSLDQGLQFLIQYYNGEERAKGNILERFSAQQFPDLHSELNLSSLELGDSALYFCASAIKGWAQETQYFGPGTRLLVL.

This sequence joins TRBV5-1 and TRBJ1-2, with D perhaps TRBD1 (6 bases). CDR1 SGHRS and CDR2 YFSETQ come from the germline V gene. V lost 4 bases and J 3 bases, leaving 16 bases between the germline ends. The CDR3 runs 15 residues. CDR3 nucleotide sequence: TGCGCCAGCAGCCTGGCCCTGGGACAAGACTATGGCTACACCTTC. This encodes CASSLALGQDYGYTF.

The V and J genes are TRBV7-8 and TRBJ2-1; maybe TRBD1 (5 bases). Germline CDR1 reads SGHVS; CDR2 reads FQNEAQ. The CDR3 totals 16 residues. V was cut by 5 bases and J by 2 bases, with 16 bases left in between. As DNA, the CDR3 is TGTGCCAGCAGCCCGTATCGGATAGGGGCCTACAATGAGCAGTTCTTC. Translated, it gives CASSPYRIGAYNEQFF.